This T cell receptor beta chain came from a study of T cells in localized non-small cell lung cancer. Study-wide results and limits: It was uninvolved adjacent lung that showed the highest T cell clonality, exceeding tumor. The study linked higher blood T cell density to longer overall survival. Adjacent lung tissue had a median around 57 of the top 100 clones found in the tumor.

As for this clone: Its cognate antigen is unknown. A junction boundary mismatches the germline segment, possibly from a read error.

TCRdb's table, derived via immunoSEQ multiplex PCR, lists solely in-frame clones and lacks some. This sample has about 2,700 clones; roughly 25% occur once, and the top ten carry about 15%. Germline lookup yields CDR1 LNHDA and CDR2 SQIVND (reference sequence). This CDR3 has 12 residues. The TCR sequence derives from a male donor aged 60 or older with stage I lung adenocarcinoma. This sequence joins TRBV19 and TRBJ2-1, with 7 bases matching TRBD2. This sample comprised lung tumor tissue, obtained before any cancer treatment. The CDR3 DNA follows: TGTGCCAGTAGGCCTGGACTAGGACTGGAAATCTTC. Protein: CASRPGLGLEIF.